Each of the 24 T cell receptor beta chains below was sequenced from the same sample in a study of beta chain features in type 1 diabetes. The isolated RNA, all of it, was reverse transcribed, so expressed TCRB transcripts were what got sequenced. Measured with immunoSEQ multiplex PCR; TCRdb has only the in-frame clones, and not every one. The sample lists approximately 150,000 clones; more than 9% were seen once. What was sequenced was naive CD4+ T cells from blood. These receptors all stem from a man aged 18 to 29 in good health.

This clone was found a few times. The J gene is TRBJ2-7, the V gene TRBV6-5, with D tentatively TRBD1 (6 bases). The germline V gene has CDR1 MNHEY and CDR2 SVGAGI. The CDR3 extends over 13 amino acids. V was cut by 8 bases and J by 2 bases, with 13 bases left in between. The DNA of the CDR3 is TGTGCCAGCGGGGGCAGCGCCACCTACGAGCAGTACTTC. The encoded protein is CASGGSATYEQYF.

This clone was observed a few times. The chain recombines TRBV6-4 with TRBJ2-2, with D possibly matching TRBD1 (5 bases). Trimming shortened V by 5 bases and J by 7 bases, and 11 bases separated the two germline ends. CDR1 MRHNA and CDR2 SNTAGT come from the germline V gene. The CDR3 is 13 amino acids. The CDR3 region has the DNA TGTGCCAGCAGTAGGACATCCGGCGGGGAGCTGTTTTTT. Translating gives CASSRTSGGELFF.

This clone was observed a few times. V usage is TRBV28 and J usage is TRBJ1-4; 8 nucleotides agree with TRBD1. The J segment lost 10 bases and the V segment lost 5 bases, leaving 6 bases of the junction unmatched. The germline gives CDR1 MDHEN, CDR2 SYDVKM. The CDR3 totals 13 residues. In DNA, the CDR3 is TGTGCCAGCAGTAGCCAAGGACAGGGAAAACTGTTTTTT. Its protein is CASSSQGQGKLFF.

The V and J genes are TRBV7-2 and TRBJ2-3, with D possibly TRBD2 on 6 matching bases. The V end lost 1 base, the J end lost 2 bases, and 10 bases lay between the germline ends. Germline V gene data show CDR1 as SGHTA and CDR2 as FQGNSA. There are 15 residues in the CDR3. CDR3 coding DNA: TGTGCCAGCAGCTTAGGGGGGGACCTCACAGATACGCAGTATTTT. This translates into CASSLGGDLTDTQYF.

This chain connects TRBV27 to TRBJ2-7, with 7 bases that match TRBD1. The germline CDR1 and CDR2 sequences are MNHEY and SMNVEV (reference sequence). The CDR3 contains 14 residues. J was trimmed by 1 base and V by 4 bases; bases with no gene match: 4. The CDR3, as DNA: TGTGCCAGCAGTTCCCAGACAGGGTCCTACGAGCAGTACTTC. It is translated as CASSSQTGSYEQYF.

In its sample, this clone was seen a few times. V usage is TRBV7-8 and J usage is TRBJ1-5; D may be TRBD1 (5 bases). Germline CDR1 is SGHVS and CDR2 is FQNEAQ. The CDR3 spans 15 residues. The germline V and J ends were trimmed by 5 bases and 2 bases, with 13 bases remaining between them. CDR3 bases: TGTGCCAGCAGCACCGGCAGGGCCGGCAATCAGCCCCAGCATTTT. Protein: CASSTGRAGNQPQHF.

The chain joins TRBV9 to TRBJ2-3; D ambiguous. Germline values: CDR1 SGDLS, CDR2 YYNGEE. Trimming took off 3 bases at V and 5 bases at J, with 4 bases between the two ends. This CDR3 has 11 amino acids. The CDR3 coding sequence is TGTGCCAGCAGCGCTCGAGATACGCAGTATTTT. The encoded protein is CASSARDTQYF.

This rearrangement joins TRBV7-2 to TRBJ1-2; TRBD1 might be the D (5 bases). Trimming pared 7 bases from V and 7 bases from J, leaving 19 bases between. The CDR3 contains 14 residues. Germline CDR1 SGHTA, CDR2 FQGNSA. CDR3 residues: CASTLLGQGGGYTF. Here the CDR3 DNA reads TGTGCCAGCACCCTCTTGGGCCAGGGTGGTGGCTACACCTTC.

The chain carries TRBV6-5 and TRBJ2-5, with a weak D call TRBD1 (7 bases). The germline CDR1 and CDR2 sequences are MNHEY and SVGAGI. V was cut by 8 bases and J by 3 bases, with 16 bases left in between. The CDR3 runs to 14 residues. CDR3 protein: CASQGGTEKETQYF. CDR3 nucleotide sequence: TGTGCCAGCCAGGGCGGGACAGAGAAAGAGACCCAGTACTTC.

This chain uses TRBV6-6 with TRBJ2-5; TRBD2 is a possible D gene (6 bases). Germline CDR1 reads MNHNY; CDR2 reads SVGAGI (reference sequence). This CDR3 is 13 amino acids long. V gave up 6 bases and J gave up 5 bases, with 13 bases separating them. The CDR3 here is CASSTPGRETQYF. The CDR3 DNA reads TGTGCCAGCAGCACTCCAGGGAGGGAGACCCAGTACTTC.

This clone was observed at least ten times. The gene calls are TRBV30 and TRBJ2-1; 9 bases align to TRBD2. Trimming at V came to 2 bases and at J to 3 bases, leaving 5 bases not matched to a gene. The CDR3 totals 15 residues. Germline values: CDR1 GTSNPN, CDR2 SVGIG (reference sequence). In DNA form, the CDR3 reads TGTGCCTGGAGTCGGGGACTAGCCCTCTACAATGAGCAGTTCTTC. It is translated as CAWSRGLALYNEQFF. Full variable domain (missing parts from reference TRBV30 and TRBJ2-1): SQTIHQWPATLVQPVGSPLSLECTVEGTSNPNLYWYRQAAGRGLQLLFYSVGIGQISSEVPQNLSASRPQDRQFILSSKKLLLSDSGFYLCAWSRGLALYNEQFFGPGTRLTVL.

The V call is TRBV7-2, the J call TRBJ1-2; D may be TRBD1 (6 bases). The germline V gene has CDR1 SGHTA and CDR2 FQGNSA. The ends were cut back, 4 bases at V and 6 bases at J, with 18 bases in the middle. The CDR3 is 15 residues long. In DNA, the CDR3 is TGTGCCAGCAGCTCATCACAGGGATCAGGGGATGGCTACACCTTC. Its protein is CASSSSQGSGDGYTF.

The V gene is TRBV7-2, the J gene TRBJ2-1; the match to TRBD2 covers 11 bases. Germline V lookup: CDR1 SGHTA, CDR2 FQGNSA. The V and J ends lost 4 bases and 2 bases, in that order; junction bases with no gene match: 10. The CDR3 is 18 amino acids. The CDR3 protein is CASSSPRPGLAAYNEQFF. In nucleotides, the CDR3 is TGTGCCAGCAGCTCCCCCCGACCGGGACTAGCGGCCTACAATGAGCAGTTCTTC. Full variable domain (rest looked up from reference TRBV7-2 and TRBJ2-1): GAGVSQSPSNKVTEKGKDVELRCDPISGHTALYWYRQSLGQGLEFLIYFQGNSAPDKSGLPSDRFSAERTGGSVSTLTIQRTQQEDSAVYLCASSSPRPGLAAYNEQFFGPGTRLTVL.

This clone showed up just a few times. The V gene is TRBV20-1, the J gene TRBJ2-7; a weak D match, TRBD1 (6 bases). The CDR3 runs 11 residues. Germline CDR1 and CDR2: DFQATT and SNEGSKA (reference sequence). Trimming took off 4 bases at V and 5 bases at J, with 9 bases between the two ends. CDR3 bases: TGCAGTGCTAATAACAGGGACGAGCAGTACTTC. Translation gives CSANNRDEQYF.

This sequence joins TRBV7-2 and TRBJ1-4; 9 bases align to TRBD1. The CDR3 has 13 residues. Unmatched junction bases numbered 6, after V lost 5 bases and J lost 11 bases. Germline V gene lookup returns CDR1 SGHTA and CDR2 FQGNSA. CDR3: CASSPDRGQKLFF. The CDR3 DNA reads TGTGCCAGCAGCCCGGACAGGGGCCAGAAACTGTTTTTT.

A few counts support this clone. The chain couples TRBV28 to TRBJ2-3; 8 bases fit TRBD1. Germline-derived CDR1 and CDR2 are MDHEN and SYDVKM. V gave up 0 bases and J gave up 1 base; unmatched junction bases: 0. The CDR3 length is 15 residues. The CDR3 coding sequence is TGTGCCAGCAGTTTATGGACAGGGGGCACAGATACGCAGTATTTT. This sequence encodes CASSLWTGGTDTQYF. The complete variable domain, with remaining parts taken from reference TRBV28 and TRBJ2-3, reads DVKVTQSSRYLVKRTGEKVFLECVQDMDHENMFWYRQDPGLGLRLIYFSYDVKMKEKGDIPEGYSVSREKKERFSLILESASTNQTSMYLCASSLWTGGTDTQYFGPGTRLTVL.

The V and J genes are TRBV7-3 and TRBJ2-7, with TRBD2 matching over 7 bases. The CDR3 extends over 10 amino acids. Germline V gives CDR1 SGHTA, CDR2 FQGTGA. V shed 6 bases, J shed 7 bases, and the junction held 0 bases outside the gene matches. The CDR3: CASRGGEQYF. The CDR3 nucleotides read TGTGCCAGCAGGGGAGGGGAGCAGTACTTC.

Many counts were recorded for this clone. The chain joins TRBV10-3 to TRBJ2-7; D not certain. Trimming cost V 1 base and J 4 bases, with 8 bases left between them. CDR1 and CDR2 from the germline V gene are ENHRY and SYGVKD. The CDR3 covers 13 residues. The CDR3 sequence is CAISEFPQYEQYF. Written as DNA, the CDR3 is TGTGCCATCAGTGAGTTCCCCCAGTACGAGCAGTACTTC.

The rearrangement joins TRBV30 to TRBJ1-2; the match to TRBD1 covers 7 bases. This CDR3 comprises 16 residues. With V trimmed by 0 bases and J by 8 bases, 15 bases remained unmatched. CDR1 is GTSNPN, CDR2 SVGIG, per germline (reference sequence). The CDR3 coding sequence is TGTGCCTGGAGTGTAACTTCGACTTCTACAGGGGTAGGCTACACCTTC. Amino acids: CAWSVTSTSTGVGYTF.

This clone has more than one count but fewer than ten. This sequence joins TRBV19 and TRBJ1-2; 10 bases fit TRBD1. The CDR3 runs 14 residues. J was trimmed by 6 bases and V by 4 bases; bases with no gene match: 5. Germline V gives CDR1 LNHDA, CDR2 SQIVND (reference sequence). The CDR3 DNA follows: TGTGCCAGTAGTACGAGGACAGGGGGGAATGGCTACACCTTC. Amino acid sequence: CASSTRTGGNGYTF.

This clone was counted a few times. The chain couples TRBV2 to TRBJ1-2; D remains unclear. CDR1 and CDR2 from the germline V gene are SNHLY and FYNNEI. The ends were cut back, 4 bases at V and 6 bases at J, with 15 bases in the middle. The CDR3 contains 14 residues. The CDR3 coding sequence is TGTGCCAGCAGTGGTGGAGGTCACTGGGATGGCTACACCTTC. As protein: CASSGGGHWDGYTF.

The chain recombines TRBV7-6 with TRBJ2-7, with TRBD2 identical over 7 bases. The V and J ends lost 7 bases and 8 bases, in that order; junction bases with no gene match: 11. The length of the CDR3 is 13 residues. The germline gives CDR1 SGHVS, CDR2 FNYEAQ. The CDR3 is CASTPGGRSKQYF. The CDR3 DNA sequence: TGTGCCAGCACCCCGGGGGGTCGGTCGAAGCAGTACTTC. Supplemented by reference TRBV7-6 and TRBJ2-7, the full variable domain reads GAGVSQSPRYKVTKRGQDVALRCDPISGHVSLYWYRQALGQGPEFLTYFNYEAQQDKSGLPNDRFSAERPEGSISTLTIQRTEQRDSAMYRCASTPGGRSKQYFGPGTRLTVT.

The V and J genes are TRBV9 and TRBJ1-6; tentatively, D is TRBD1 (5 bases). There are 15 residues in the CDR3. V was trimmed by 0 bases and J by 4 bases, leaving 8 bases between them. Germline-derived CDR1 and CDR2 are SGDLS and YYNGEE. The CDR3 coding sequence is TGTGCCAGCAGCGTAGCTTCAGGGTATAATTCACCCCTCCACTTT. Its translation: CASSVASGYNSPLHF.

This clone occurred a few times. CDR3 protein: CASSLTLLLYQETQYF. CDR3 nucleotides: TGTGCCAGCAGCTTAACTCTGTTGCTATATCAAGAGACCCAGTACTTC. The chain recombines TRBV7-9 with TRBJ2-5; D unresolved. The CDR3 is 16 residues long. Germline V gene lookup returns CDR1 SEHNR and CDR2 FQNEAQ (reference sequence). V lost 2 bases and J 2 bases, leaving 15 bases between the germline ends.